Listed below are T cell receptor beta chains from one sample, sequenced in a study of patients and donors after allogeneic stem cell transplantation. TCRdb itself ran the RT-PCR reads through MiXCR, one entry per CDR3 protein. Of some 200,000 distinct CDR3 sequences listed, around two fifths are singletons. The sample comprised blood, either unsorted or a sorted T cell fraction (not recorded which). These receptors all stem from a human donor who was either an allogeneic HSCT recipient or a stem cell or donor lymphocyte infusion donor (not recorded which). It is not recorded whose cells these are; they may come from a transplant donor. The CDR3 runs from the conserved cysteine through the conserved F or W. The D gene is left open where the match is weak. Size is stated for part of the rows, as once, few or many counts, or as a class when the clone is expanded.

d_gene: TRBD2; v_gene: TRBV12-3/TRBV12-4; j_gene: TRBJ2-1; abundance: -; CDR3nt: TGTGCCAGCAGTTTACCGGGACTAAAGAATGAGCAGTTCTTC; CDR3aa: CASSLPGLKNEQFF
d_gene: -; v_gene: TRBV10-3; j_gene: TRBJ2-7; abundance: few; CDR3nt: TGTGCCATCAGTGAGTTGGGTGGAGGGAGCTCCTACGAGCAGTACTTC; CDR3aa: CAISELGGGSSYEQYF
d_gene: -; v_gene: TRBV20-1; j_gene: TRBJ2-7; abundance: -; CDR3nt: TGCAGTGCTAGACGAGGCCGAGAAGGCCCCTACGAGCAGTACTTC; CDR3aa: CSARRGREGPYEQYF
d_gene: -; v_gene: TRBV5-1; j_gene: TRBJ1-1; abundance: -; CDR3nt: TGCGCCAGCAGCTTGGATGGGATCCCTGAAGCTTTCTTT; CDR3aa: CASSLDGIPEAFF
d_gene: -; v_gene: TRBV14; j_gene: TRBJ1-2; abundance: -; CDR3nt: TGTGCCAGCAGCCAAGGGATCGAAGCGGAGAACACCTTC; CDR3aa: CASSQGIEAENTF
d_gene: TRBD2; v_gene: TRBV12-3/TRBV12-4; j_gene: TRBJ2-1; abundance: few; CDR3nt: TGTGCCAGCAGCAGGCTAGCGGGATGGAAGTACAATGAGCAGTTCTTC; CDR3aa: CASSRLAGWKYNEQFF
d_gene: -; v_gene: TRBV7-9; j_gene: TRBJ2-3; abundance: -; CDR3nt: TGTGCCAGCAGTCCAGGCGATGGACCAGGGAGCACAGATACGCAGTATTTT; CDR3aa: CASSPGDGPGSTDTQYF
d_gene: -; v_gene: TRBV7-6; j_gene: TRBJ2-7; abundance: -; CDR3nt: TGTGCCAGCAGCACTTCACAGGGTAGCTCCTACGAGCAGTACTTC; CDR3aa: CASSTSQGSSYEQYF
d_gene: -; v_gene: TRBV6-6; j_gene: TRBJ1-2; abundance: few; CDR3nt: TGTGCCAGCAGTTACGTAGGGCTTAACATCTATGGCTACACCTTC; CDR3aa: CASSYVGLNIYGYTF
d_gene: -; v_gene: TRBV11-1; j_gene: TRBJ1-1; abundance: -; CDR3nt: TGTGCCAGCCAGAGGACAGACATGAACACTGAAGCTTTCTTT; CDR3aa: CASQRTDMNTEAFF
d_gene: TRBD1; v_gene: TRBV14; j_gene: TRBJ2-7; abundance: -; CDR3nt: TGTGCCAGCAGCCTGGGACAGGGCTCTCCCTACGAGCAGTACTTC; CDR3aa: CASSLGQGSPYEQYF
d_gene: TRBD1; v_gene: TRBV29-1; j_gene: TRBJ1-2; abundance: -; CDR3nt: TGCAGCGCGTCAGGGGGCGATGGCTACACCTTC; CDR3aa: CSASGGDGYTF
d_gene: -; v_gene: TRBV7-2; j_gene: TRBJ2-3; abundance: -; CDR3nt: TGTGCCAGCAGCCTACAGGGAACAGATACGCAGTATTTT; CDR3aa: CASSLQGTDTQYF
d_gene: TRBD1; v_gene: TRBV5-1; j_gene: TRBJ1-4; abundance: -; CDR3nt: TGCGCCAGCAGCTTGGACAGGGGGCGCGGTAATGAAAAACTGTTTTTT; CDR3aa: CASSLDRGRGNEKLFF
d_gene: TRBD1; v_gene: TRBV6-5; j_gene: TRBJ1-4; abundance: -; CDR3nt: TGTGCCAGCAGTCCCGGGACAGACACCAGAGGGAAACTGTTTTTT; CDR3aa: CASSPGTDTRGKLFF
d_gene: TRBD1; v_gene: TRBV3-1; j_gene: TRBJ1-3; abundance: -; CDR3nt: TGTGCCAGCAGCCTCGACAGGGACGCACGTCGATATTTT; CDR3aa: CASSLDRDARRYF
d_gene: TRBD2; v_gene: TRBV9; j_gene: TRBJ2-1; abundance: -; CDR3nt: TGTGCCAGCAAGCGGGATGGGGGCTACAATGAGCAGTTCTTC; CDR3aa: CASKRDGGYNEQFF
d_gene: TRBD1; v_gene: TRBV7-9; j_gene: TRBJ1-1; abundance: -; CDR3nt: TGTGCCAGCAGCAAAACAGGGGGCGTTAGTCTGAACACTGAAGCTTTCTTT; CDR3aa: CASSKTGGVSLNTEAFF
d_gene: TRBD1; v_gene: TRBV29-1; j_gene: TRBJ1-3; abundance: -; CDR3nt: TGCAGCGTTGAAGATGGGGACAGGGTTGGAAACACCATATATTTT; CDR3aa: CSVEDGDRVGNTIYF
d_gene: -; v_gene: TRBV5-1; j_gene: TRBJ1-1; abundance: few; CDR3nt: TGCGCCAGCAGTCGGACCAGCCAGGGGACTGAAGCTTTCTTT; CDR3aa: CASSRTSQGTEAFF
d_gene: -; v_gene: TRBV19; j_gene: TRBJ1-2; abundance: few; CDR3nt: TGTGCCAGTAGTATGAGGGCCTATGGCTATGGCTACACCTTC; CDR3aa: CASSMRAYGYGYTF
d_gene: -; v_gene: TRBV12-3/TRBV12-4; j_gene: TRBJ1-4; abundance: few; CDR3nt: TGTGCCAGTACGCGGGACCCGAATGAAAAACTGTTTTTT; CDR3aa: CASTRDPNEKLFF
d_gene: -; v_gene: TRBV6-6; j_gene: TRBJ1-2; abundance: -; CDR3nt: TGTGCCAGCACCCAGGGGAACTATGGCTACACCTTC; CDR3aa: CASTQGNYGYTF
d_gene: -; v_gene: TRBV6-2/TRBV6-3; j_gene: TRBJ1-1; abundance: -; CDR3nt: TGTGCCAGCGATGCCGGGAGCACTGAAGCTTTCTTT; CDR3aa: CASDAGSTEAFF
d_gene: -; v_gene: TRBV9; j_gene: TRBJ2-3; abundance: -; CDR3nt: TGTGCCAGCAGCGATGTGACAGGCTTTAGCACAGATACGCAGTATTTT; CDR3aa: CASSDVTGFSTDTQYF
d_gene: -; v_gene: TRBV4-1; j_gene: TRBJ2-1; abundance: -; CDR3nt: TGCGCCAGCAGCGAAAGACTAGGTCGCAATGAGCAGTTCTTC; CDR3aa: CASSERLGRNEQFF
d_gene: -; v_gene: TRBV4-2; j_gene: TRBJ2-7; abundance: -; CDR3nt: TGTGCCAGCAGCCAAGCCAGGCTTGAGGCGTACGAGCAGTACTTC; CDR3aa: CASSQARLEAYEQYF
d_gene: -; v_gene: TRBV7-2; j_gene: TRBJ2-3; abundance: -; CDR3nt: TGTGCCAGCAGCTTAGAAGGCGGCCACACAGATACGCAGTATTTT; CDR3aa: CASSLEGGHTDTQYF
d_gene: -; v_gene: TRBV11-3; j_gene: TRBJ1-1; abundance: few; CDR3nt: TGTGCCAGCAGCTTAAAGATCAACACTGAAGCTTTCTTT; CDR3aa: CASSLKINTEAFF
d_gene: -; v_gene: TRBV5-1; j_gene: TRBJ2-2; abundance: -; CDR3nt: TGCGCCAGCAGCTCGACGGGACAGAACACCGGGGAGCTGTTTTTT; CDR3aa: CASSSTGQNTGELFF
d_gene: -; v_gene: TRBV20-1; j_gene: TRBJ2-7; abundance: -; CDR3nt: TGCAGTGCTAGACATCGCCCTGCCGAGTACGAGCAGTACTTC; CDR3aa: CSARHRPAEYEQYF
d_gene: -; v_gene: TRBV4-3; j_gene: TRBJ2-7; abundance: -; CDR3nt: TGCGCCAGCAGCCAGGCCCCGGTGGGCGAGCAGTACTTC; CDR3aa: CASSQAPVGEQYF
d_gene: TRBD1; v_gene: TRBV3-1; j_gene: TRBJ1-5; abundance: few; CDR3nt: TGTGCCAGCAGCCAAATACGGACAGGGCCAGGTCTGAGCAATCAGCCCCAGCATTTT; CDR3aa: CASSQIRTGPGLSNQPQHF
d_gene: -; v_gene: TRBV15; j_gene: TRBJ1-5; abundance: few; CDR3nt: TGTGCCACCAGCAGAGATCAAGGGGTAAATCAGCCCCAGCATTTT; CDR3aa: CATSRDQGVNQPQHF
d_gene: -; v_gene: TRBV12-3/TRBV12-4; j_gene: TRBJ1-5; abundance: few; CDR3nt: TGTGCCAGCAGCGGGGACACTCAAAATCAGCCCCAGCATTTT; CDR3aa: CASSGDTQNQPQHF
d_gene: -; v_gene: TRBV2; j_gene: TRBJ2-7; abundance: few; CDR3nt: TGTGCCAGCAGTGACCGTTATGAGCAGTACTTC; CDR3aa: CASSDRYEQYF
d_gene: -; v_gene: TRBV4-1; j_gene: TRBJ1-2; abundance: -; CDR3nt: TGCGCCAGCAGCCAAGAAGGATTGGAGGGGAGCCCTAACTATGGCTACACCTTC; CDR3aa: CASSQEGLEGSPNYGYTF